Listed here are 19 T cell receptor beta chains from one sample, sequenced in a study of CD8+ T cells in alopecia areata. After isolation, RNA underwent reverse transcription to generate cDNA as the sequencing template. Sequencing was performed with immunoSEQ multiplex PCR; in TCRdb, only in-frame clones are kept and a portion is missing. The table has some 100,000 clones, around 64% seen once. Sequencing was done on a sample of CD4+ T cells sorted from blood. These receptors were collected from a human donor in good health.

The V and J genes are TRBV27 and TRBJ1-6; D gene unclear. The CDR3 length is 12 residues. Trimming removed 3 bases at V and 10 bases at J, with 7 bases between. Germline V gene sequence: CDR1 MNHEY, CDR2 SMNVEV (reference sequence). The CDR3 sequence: CASSFSRSPLHF. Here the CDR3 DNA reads TGTGCCAGCAGTTTCTCCCGGTCACCCCTCCACTTT.

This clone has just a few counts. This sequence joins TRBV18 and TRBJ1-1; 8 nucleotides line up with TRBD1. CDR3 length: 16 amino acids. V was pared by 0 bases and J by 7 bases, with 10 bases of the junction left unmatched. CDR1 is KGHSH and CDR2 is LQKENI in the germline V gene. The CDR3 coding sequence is TGTGCCAGCTCACCACCGACCGGACAGGGAATCCGTGAAGCTTTCTTT. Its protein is CASSPPTGQGIREAFF.

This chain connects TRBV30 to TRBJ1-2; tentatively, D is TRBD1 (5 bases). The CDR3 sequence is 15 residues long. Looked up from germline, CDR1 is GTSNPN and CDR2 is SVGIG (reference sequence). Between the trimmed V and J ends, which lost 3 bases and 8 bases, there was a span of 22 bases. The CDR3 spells CAWRAPGGRETGYTF. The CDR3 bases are TGTGCCTGGAGAGCTCCTGGGGGACGGGAAACGGGCTACACCTTC.

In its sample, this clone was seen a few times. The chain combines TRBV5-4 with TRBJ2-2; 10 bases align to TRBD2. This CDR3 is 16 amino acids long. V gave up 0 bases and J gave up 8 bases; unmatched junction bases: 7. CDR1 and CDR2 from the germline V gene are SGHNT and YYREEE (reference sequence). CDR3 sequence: CASSLDIAGGRGELFF. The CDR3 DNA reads TGTGCCAGCAGCTTGGATATAGCGGGGGGCCGTGGGGAGCTGTTTTTT.

CDR3 bases: TGTGCCAGCAGCACCGGGACGGTGAACACTGAAGCTTTCTTT. Its translation: CASSTGTVNTEAFF. The rearrangement joins TRBV9 to TRBJ1-1, with TRBD1 as a possible D gene (5 bases). The germline V gene encodes CDR1 SGDLS and CDR2 YYNGEE. Trimming took off 4 bases at V and 0 bases at J, with 10 bases between the two ends. The CDR3 extends over 14 amino acids.

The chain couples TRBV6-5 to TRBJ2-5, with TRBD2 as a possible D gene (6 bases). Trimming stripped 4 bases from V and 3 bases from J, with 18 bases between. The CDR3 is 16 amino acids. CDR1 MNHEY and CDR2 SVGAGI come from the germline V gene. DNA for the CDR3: TGTGCCAGCAGTTGGGGGGAGCTGGTTCGGGAAGAGACCCAGTACTTC. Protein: CASSWGELVREETQYF.

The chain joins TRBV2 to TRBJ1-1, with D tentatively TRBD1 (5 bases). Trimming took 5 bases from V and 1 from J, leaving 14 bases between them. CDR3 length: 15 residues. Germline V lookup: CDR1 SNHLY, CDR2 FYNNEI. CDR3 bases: TGTGCCAGCAGTTTTCAGGGCCCTAGGAACACTGAAGCTTTCTTT. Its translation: CASSFQGPRNTEAFF.

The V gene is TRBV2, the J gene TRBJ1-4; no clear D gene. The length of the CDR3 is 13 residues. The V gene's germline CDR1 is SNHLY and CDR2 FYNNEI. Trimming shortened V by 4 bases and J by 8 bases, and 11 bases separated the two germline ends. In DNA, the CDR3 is TGTGCCAGCAGTGTAGGGCGAGGCGAAAAACTGTTTTTT. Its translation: CASSVGRGEKLFF.

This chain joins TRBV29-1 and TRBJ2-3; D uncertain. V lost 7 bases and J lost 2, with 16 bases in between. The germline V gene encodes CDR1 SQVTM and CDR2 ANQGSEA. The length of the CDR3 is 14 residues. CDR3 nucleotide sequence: TGCAGCGCCCCTAGTCAAACTTACACAGATACGCAGTATTTT. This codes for CSAPSQTYTDTQYF.

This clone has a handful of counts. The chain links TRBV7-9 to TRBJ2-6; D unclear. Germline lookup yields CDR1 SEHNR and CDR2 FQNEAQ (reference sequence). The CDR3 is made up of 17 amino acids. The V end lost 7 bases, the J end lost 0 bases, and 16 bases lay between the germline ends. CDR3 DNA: TGTGCCAGCACCAAACGGGCAGACCCCTCTGGGGCCAACGTCCTGACTTTC. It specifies CASTKRADPSGANVLTF. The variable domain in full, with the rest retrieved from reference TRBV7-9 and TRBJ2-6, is DTGVSQNPRHKITKRGQNVTFRCDPISEHNRLYWYRQTLGQGPEFLTYFQNEAQLEKSRLLSDRFSAERPKGSFSTLEIQRTEQGDSAMYLCASTKRADPSGANVLTFGAGSRLTVL.

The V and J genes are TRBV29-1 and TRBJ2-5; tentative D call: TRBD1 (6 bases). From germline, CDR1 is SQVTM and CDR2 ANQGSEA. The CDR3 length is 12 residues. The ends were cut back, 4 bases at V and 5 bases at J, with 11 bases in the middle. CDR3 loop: CSVGGLRETQYF. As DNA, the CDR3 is TGCAGCGTTGGGGGGCTGCGGGAGACCCAGTACTTC.

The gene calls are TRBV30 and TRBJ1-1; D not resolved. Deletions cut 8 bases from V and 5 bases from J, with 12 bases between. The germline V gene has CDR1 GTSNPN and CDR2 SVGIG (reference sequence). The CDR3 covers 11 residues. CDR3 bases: TGTGCCGGTGCAGGCCGAACTGAAGCTTTCTTT. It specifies CAGAGRTEAFF.

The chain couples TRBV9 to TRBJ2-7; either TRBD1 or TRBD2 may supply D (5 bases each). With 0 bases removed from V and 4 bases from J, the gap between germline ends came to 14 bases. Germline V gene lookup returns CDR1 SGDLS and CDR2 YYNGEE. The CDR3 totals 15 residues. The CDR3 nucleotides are TGTGCCAGCAGCGTAGAGCCAGGGAGACAGTACGAGCAGTACTTC. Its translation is CASSVEPGRQYEQYF.

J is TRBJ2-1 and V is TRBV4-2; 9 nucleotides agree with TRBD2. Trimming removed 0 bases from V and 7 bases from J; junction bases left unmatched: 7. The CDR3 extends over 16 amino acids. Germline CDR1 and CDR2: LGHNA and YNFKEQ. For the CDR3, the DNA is TGTGCCAGCAGCCAAGATAGCTGGCTAGCGGGGAATGAGCAGTTCTTC. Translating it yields CASSQDSWLAGNEQFF.

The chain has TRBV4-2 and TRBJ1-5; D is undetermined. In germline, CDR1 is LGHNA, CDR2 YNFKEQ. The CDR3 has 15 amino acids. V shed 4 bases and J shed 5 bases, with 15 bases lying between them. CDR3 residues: CASSRNHGVDQPQHF. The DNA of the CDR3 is TGTGCCAGCAGCCGCAATCATGGGGTAGATCAGCCCCAGCATTTT.

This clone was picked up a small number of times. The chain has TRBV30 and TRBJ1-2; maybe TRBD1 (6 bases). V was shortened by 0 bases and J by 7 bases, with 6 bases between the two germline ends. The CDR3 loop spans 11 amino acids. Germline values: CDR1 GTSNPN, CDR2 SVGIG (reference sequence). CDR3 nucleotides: TGTGCCTGGAGTGTAGGGGGTGGCTACACCTTC. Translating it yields CAWSVGGGYTF. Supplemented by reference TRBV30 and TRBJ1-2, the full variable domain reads SQTIHQWPATLVQPVGSPLSLECTVEGTSNPNLYWYRQAAGRGLQLLFYSVGIGQISSEVPQNLSASRPQDRQFILSSKKLLLSDSGFYLCAWSVGGGYTFGSGTRLTVV.

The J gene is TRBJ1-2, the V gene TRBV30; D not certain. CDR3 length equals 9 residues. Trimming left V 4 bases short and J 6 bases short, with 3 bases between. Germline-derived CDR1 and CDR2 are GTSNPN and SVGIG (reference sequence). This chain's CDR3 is CAWKDGYTF. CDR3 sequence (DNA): TGTGCCTGGAAAGATGGCTACACCTTC.

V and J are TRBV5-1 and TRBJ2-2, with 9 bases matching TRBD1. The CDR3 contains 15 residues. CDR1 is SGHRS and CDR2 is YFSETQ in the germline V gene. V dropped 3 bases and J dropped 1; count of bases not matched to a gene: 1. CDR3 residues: CASSSGQGNTGELFF. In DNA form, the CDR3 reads TGCGCCAGCAGCTCGGGACAGGGGAACACCGGGGAGCTGTTTTTT.

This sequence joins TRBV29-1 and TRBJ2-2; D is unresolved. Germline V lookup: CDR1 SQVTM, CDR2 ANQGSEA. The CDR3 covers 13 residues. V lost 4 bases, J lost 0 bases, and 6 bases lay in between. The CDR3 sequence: CSVGPANTGELFF. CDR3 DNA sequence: TGCAGCGTTGGACCAGCGAACACCGGGGAGCTGTTTTTT.